The entry that follows covers one T cell receptor beta chain sequence. Its antigen remains undetermined. No base qualities exist here, and no much larger clone lies one base off it. This sample is drawn from a study of glioma-infiltrating T cells after dendritic cell vaccination (dated by TCRdb to 2016 to 2017). At the level of the whole study: A cohort of roughly 15 glioblastoma patients from Phase I and II dendritic cell vaccination trials was included, of whom 9 were newly diagnosed and 6 had recurrent disease. Three intradermal dendritic cell vaccine injections were administered to patients at biweekly intervals in the arm below the axilla. Survival after dendritic cell vaccination was correlated with TCR sequencing metrics, including TIL content and tumor-blood repertoire overlap. Deep sequencing of TCR beta CDR3 regions was used to quantify tumor-infiltrating lymphocyte content and compare tumor and blood repertoires in dendritic cell-vaccinated glioblastoma patients. Between about 2002 and 2013, patients were given autologous tumor lysate-pulsed dendritic cell vaccination. To make the vaccine, monocyte-derived dendritic cells were cultured for approximately 7 days with IL-4 and GM-CSF and then pulsed overnight with autologous tumor lysate. Broad study findings and their caveats: The cohort was small and heterogeneous, and full blood and tumor sets were available for few patients, with initial-recurrent tumor pairs available for even fewer patients. After dendritic cell vaccination, a higher estimated pretreatment TIL content predicted longer time to progression and overall survival. The TCR overlap response model with three groups was called speculative and said to need prospective validation. No direct relationship between TCR clonality and survival was found, suggesting that a diverse polyclonal response may matter.

Selection of patients required sufficient residual fresh-frozen tumor tissue and over two years of available survival data. None of the glioblastoma patients carried an isocitrate dehydrogenase mutation, although molecular status otherwise varied. PBMC were collected before vaccination, two weeks after the third vaccination, and at tumor progression when it occurred. The Qiagen DNeasy Blood extraction Kit was used for extraction of genomic DNA. The immunoSEQ assay amplified TCRB CDR3 regions from approximately 2 micrograms of genomic DNA, or from all available DNA when less than that amount was available. For multiplex PCR, 60 forward primers for TCR V beta segments and 13 reverse primers for J beta segments were used. To estimate the number of reads per starting template, synthetic control templates were added to each sample at limiting dilution. Reads of 87 bp were generated by sequencing on the Illumina HiSeq System. In the paper's pipeline: PCR and sequencing errors were removed by a nearest neighbor algorithm that merged closely related sequences. TCR overlap was measured as the percentage of unique tumor TCR beta sequences also present in the same patient's peripheral blood. In TCRdb, the immuneACCESS table is reduced to in-frame sequences with V and J assigned. These tables do not hold every clone; where another copy was compared, an unresolved V gene accounts for under half, and the others remain unexplained. That table gives V, J and clone size, and the DNA gave D and trimming. For this sample there are 90,000 to 100,000 clones; 79% appear just once. The ten largest clones add up to approximately 5.9% of the sample.

Here the sequenced sample was blood, taken before dendritic cell vaccination. This clonotype was sampled from a human donor with glioblastoma.

This receptor carries the CDR3 CASSLQGGDGYTF. In nucleotides, the sequence is TGCGCCAGCAGCCTTCAGGGCGGGGATGGCTACACCTTC. Recombination linked TRBV5-1 to TRBJ1-2, with a tentative D gene TRBD1 over 5 matching bases. Based on the germline V gene, the CDR1 and CDR2 sequences are SGHRS and YFSETQ. The CDR3, cysteine through phenylalanine, is 13 amino acids long. Only the CDR3 DNA is retained, 39 bases long and in frame from the first base. V is pared back by 4 bases and J by 6 bases, with 13 bases lying between the germline termini.